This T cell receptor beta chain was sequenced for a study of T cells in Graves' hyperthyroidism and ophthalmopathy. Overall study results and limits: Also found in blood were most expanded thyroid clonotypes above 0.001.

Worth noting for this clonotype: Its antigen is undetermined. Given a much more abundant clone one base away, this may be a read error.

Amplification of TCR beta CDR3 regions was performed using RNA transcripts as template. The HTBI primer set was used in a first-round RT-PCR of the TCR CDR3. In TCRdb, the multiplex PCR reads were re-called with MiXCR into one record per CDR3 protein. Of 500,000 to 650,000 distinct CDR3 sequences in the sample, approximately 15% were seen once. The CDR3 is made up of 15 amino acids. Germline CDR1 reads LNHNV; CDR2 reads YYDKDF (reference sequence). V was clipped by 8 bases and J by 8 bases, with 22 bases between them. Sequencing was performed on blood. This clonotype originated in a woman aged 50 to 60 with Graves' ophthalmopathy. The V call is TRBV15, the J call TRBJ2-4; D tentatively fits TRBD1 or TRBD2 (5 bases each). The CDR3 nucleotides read TGTGCCACCGGCTTTTACCGGGACGAGATAGACATTCAGTACTTC. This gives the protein CATGFYRDEIDIQYF. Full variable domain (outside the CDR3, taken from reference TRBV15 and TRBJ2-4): DAMVIQNPRYQVTQFGKPVTLSCSQTLNHNVMYWYQQKSSQAPKLLFHYYDKDFNNEADTPDNFQSRRPNTSFCFLDIRSPGLGDTAMYLCATGFYRDEIDIQYFGAGTRLSVL.